The 13 T cell receptor beta chains given below trace back to one sample, sequenced in a study of cytomegalovirus exposure and HLA in healthy donors. With 60 Vbeta and 13 Jbeta primers, the PCR was carried out. The table came from immunoSEQ multiplex PCR; TCRdb's copy has only in-frame clones and leaves some out. The sample contains roughly 130,000 clones, about three quarters of which appear only once. The sequencing sample was made of PBMCs. The receptors here all came from a male donor in good health and CMV-seropositive.

The V call is TRBV29-1, the J call TRBJ2-5; 8 bases are a match to TRBD2. CDR1 is SQVTM, CDR2 ANQGSEA, per germline. V lost 7 bases to trimming and J lost 5 bases; unmatched junction nucleotides: 12. CDR3 length: 14 residues. In DNA form, the CDR3 reads TGCAGCGCAGAGCCCCGGGGGGGCCAGGAGACCCAGTACTTC. It yields the protein CSAEPRGGQETQYF. The full variable domain, its missing parts supplied by reference TRBV29-1 and TRBJ2-5, is SAVISQKPSRDICQRGTSLTIQCQVDSQVTMMFWYRQQPGQSLTLIATANQGSEATYESGFVIDKFPISRPNLTFSTLTVSNMSPEDSSIYLCSAEPRGGQETQYFGPGTRLLVL.

The rearrangement joins TRBV30 to TRBJ1-2; D is ambiguous. The CDR3 is made up of 11 amino acids. Deletions cut 0 bases from V and 8 bases from J, with 7 bases between. Per the germline V gene, CDR1 is GTSNPN and CDR2 is SVGIG (reference sequence). CDR3 amino acids: CAWSVTGGYTF. The CDR3 DNA is TGTGCCTGGAGTGTAACGGGGGGCTACACCTTC.

The chain carries TRBV7-2 and TRBJ2-1; 7 bases are shared with TRBD2. There are 15 residues in the CDR3. Per germline, CDR1 SGHTA and CDR2 FQGNSA. With V trimmed by 1 base and J by 6 bases, 6 bases remained unmatched. The CDR3 DNA reads as TGTGCCAGCAGCTTAGGGGGGGGGTACCCCAATGAGCAGTTCTTC. Its protein product is CASSLGGGYPNEQFF.

This sequence joins TRBV5-4 and TRBJ2-5; D perhaps matches TRBD2 (5 bases). Trimming pared 1 base from V and 4 bases from J, leaving 11 bases between. Germline CDR1 reads SGHNT; CDR2 reads YYREEE (reference sequence). The CDR3 has 14 amino acids. For the CDR3, the DNA is TGTGCCAGCAGCTTGAGTCTAGCCCGAGAGACCCAGTACTTC. It is translated as CASSLSLARETQYF.

The chain links TRBV6-1 to TRBJ1-2, with a possible D match to TRBD1 (6 bases). Trimming removed 1 base from V and 7 bases from J, with 13 bases in between. CDR1 is MNHNS, CDR2 SASEGT, per germline. The CDR3 is made up of 14 amino acids. The CDR3 spells CASSEVNRAGGYTF. The DNA of the CDR3 is TGTGCCAGCAGTGAAGTAAACAGGGCGGGTGGCTACACCTTC.

The DNA for the CDR3 is TGTGCCAGCAGCTTAGTGGGGGCACACCTGAACACTGAAGCTTTCTTT. It translates to CASSLVGAHLNTEAFF. V and J are TRBV7-8 and TRBJ1-1, with D possibly matching TRBD1 (6 bases). The V gene's germline CDR1 is SGHVS and CDR2 FQNEAQ. Trimming left V 1 base short and J 0 bases short, with 12 bases between. This CDR3 is 16 amino acids long.

CDR3 bases: TGTGCCAGTAGTATAGGAACGGCAACTAATGAAAAACTGTTTTTT. Protein product: CASSIGTATNEKLFF. The rearrangement uses TRBV19 and TRBJ1-4; no reliable D call. V dropped 1 base and J dropped 0 bases, with 6 bases sitting between them. Germline-derived CDR1 and CDR2 are LNHDA and SQIVND (reference sequence). This CDR3 region has 15 residues. The full variable domain, its missing parts supplied by reference TRBV19 and TRBJ1-4, is DGGITQSPKYLFRKEGQNVTLSCEQNLNHDAMYWYRQDPGQGLRLIYYSQIVNDFQKGDIAEGYSVSREKKESFPLTVTSAQKNPTAFYLCASSIGTATNEKLFFGSGTQLSVL.

The chain carries TRBV9 and TRBJ2-1, with 11 bases aligning to TRBD2. Germline V gene lookup returns CDR1 SGDLS and CDR2 YYNGEE. With V trimmed by 3 bases and J by 0 bases, 5 bases remained unmatched. CDR3 length: 17 residues. The CDR3 loop reads CASSEGLAGLSYNEQFF. The CDR3 DNA is TGTGCCAGCAGCGAAGGACTAGCGGGCCTCTCCTACAATGAGCAGTTCTTC. Together with reference TRBV9 and TRBJ2-1, the CDR3 gives the full variable domain: DSGVTQTPKHLITATGQRVTLRCSPRSGDLSVYWYQQSLDQGLQFLIQYYNGEERAKGNILERFSAQQFPDLHSELNLSSLELGDSALYFCASSEGLAGLSYNEQFFGPGTRLTVL.

This clone was recorded once. This chain uses TRBV11-2 with TRBJ2-5; 9 bases agree with TRBD2. Germline CDR1 SGHAT, CDR2 FQNNGV. V lost 1 base to trimming and J lost 1 base; unmatched junction nucleotides: 10. This CDR3 region has 18 residues. The CDR3 loop reads CASSLVAWASGAQETQYF. Here the CDR3 DNA reads TGTGCCAGCAGCTTAGTAGCCTGGGCTAGCGGGGCCCAAGAGACCCAGTACTTC. Full variable domain (remainder filled in from reference TRBV11-2 and TRBJ2-5): EAGVAQSPRYKIIEKRQSVAFWCNPISGHATLYWYQQILGQGPKLLIQFQNNGVVDDSQLPKDRFSAERLKGVDSTLKIQPAKLEDSAVYLCASSLVAWASGAQETQYFGPGTRLLVL.

The rearrangement links TRBV15 to TRBJ2-1; 12 bases are a match to TRBD2. The ends lost 0 bases at V and 6 bases at J; junction bases unmatched: 6. Germline V lookup: CDR1 LNHNV, CDR2 YYDKDF (reference sequence). The CDR3 consists of 17 residues. DNA for the CDR3: TGTGCCACCAGCAGAGACCGGACTAGCGGGACTTCCAATGAGCAGTTCTTC. Its translation: CATSRDRTSGTSNEQFF. The full variable domain, with the rest looked up from reference TRBV15 and TRBJ2-1, is DAMVIQNPRYQVTQFGKPVTLSCSQTLNHNVMYWYQQKSSQAPKLLFHYYDKDFNNEADTPDNFQSRRPNTSFCFLDIRSPGLGDTAMYLCATSRDRTSGTSNEQFFGPGTRLTVL.

DNA of the CDR3: TGTGCCAGCAGCTTGTGGACTAGCGGAGGAGGGTTCTTC. Translation gives CASSLWTSGGGFF. The rearrangement joins TRBV5-5 to TRBJ2-1; the match to TRBD2 covers 10 bases. Trimming at V came to 1 base and at J to 15 bases, leaving 7 bases not matched to a gene. The CDR3 loop spans 13 amino acids. Germline V gene sequence: CDR1 SGHKS, CDR2 YYEKEE (reference sequence).

V is TRBV28 and J is TRBJ2-1; 8 nucleotides line up with TRBD2. V was clipped by 8 bases and J by 0 bases; unmatched bases: 6. Germline V gene lookup returns CDR1 MDHEN and CDR2 SYDVKM. The CDR3 runs 15 residues. The CDR3 is CASASGTSSYNEQFF. The CDR3 DNA sequence: TGTGCCAGCGCCTCCGGGACTAGCTCCTACAATGAGCAGTTCTTC.

J is TRBJ2-3 and V is TRBV6-5, with 9 bases that match TRBD2. V shed 0 bases, J shed 5 bases, and the junction held 6 bases outside the gene matches. Germline CDR1 reads MNHEY; CDR2 reads SVGAGI. This CDR3 is built from 16 residues. CDR3 amino acids: CASSYSTSGLGDTQYF. CDR3 coding DNA: TGTGCCAGCAGTTACTCAACTAGCGGGCTCGGAGATACGCAGTATTTT.